The 22 T cell receptor beta chains listed next were all sequenced from one sample in a study of T cells in Graves' hyperthyroidism and ophthalmopathy. RNA transcripts provided the source from which TCR beta CDR3 regions were amplified. First-round RT-PCR with HTBI primers amplified the TCR CDR3 region. TCRdb re-called the multiplex PCR reads with MiXCR, one entry per CDR3 protein. This table has about 210,000 distinct CDR3 sequences, approximately 17% appearing once. The sequenced sample was blood. These TCRs come from a man aged 50 to 60 with Graves' hyperthyroidism.

Written as DNA, the CDR3 is TGTGCCAGCAGCTCCAGGGGAGGCGGGGAGCTGTTTTTT. Its protein is CASSSRGGGELFF. This chain joins TRBV28 and TRBJ2-2; the D call may be TRBD1 or TRBD2 (6 bases each). Germline V gene sequence: CDR1 MDHEN, CDR2 SYDVKM. V lost 6 bases, J lost 7 bases, and 12 bases lay in between. The CDR3 is 13 amino acids.

This clonotype was observed many times. CDR3 sequence reads: CASRDRVSNQPQHF. As DNA, the CDR3 is TGTGCCAGCAGGGACAGGGTAAGCAATCAGCCCCAGCATTTT. V usage is TRBV2 and J usage is TRBJ1-5; 8 nucleotides line up with TRBD1. Germline CDR1 and CDR2: SNHLY and FYNNEI. This CDR3 is 14 amino acids long. The junction had 2 bases not matched to a gene; V was cut back by 6 bases and J by 1 base.

The chain employs TRBV12-3 or TRBV12-4 and TRBJ2-5, with a possible D match to TRBD2 (6 bases). There are 14 residues in the CDR3. The V end lost 5 bases, the J end lost 5 bases, and 15 bases lay between the germline ends. The CDR3 protein is CASSLGAGRETQYF. As DNA, the CDR3 is TGTGCCAGCAGTCTAGGCGCGGGGCGGGAGACCCAGTACTTC.

This clonotype was found once. One base away lies a much larger clone, so this may be a sequencing read error. The chain carries TRBV7-9 and TRBJ2-5; D is ambiguous. Germline values: CDR1 SEHNR, CDR2 FQNEAQ (reference sequence). There are 12 residues in the CDR3. CDR3 residues: CASGLERQTQYF. The CDR3 DNA reads as TGTGCCAGCGGCTTAGAACGGCAGACCCAGTACTTC.

This clonotype was picked up many times. The gene calls are TRBV2 and TRBJ2-7; D might be TRBD1 (6 bases). The V gene lost 6 bases and the J gene lost 6 bases, with 15 bases spanning the gap. CDR1 is SNHLY, CDR2 FYNNEI, per germline. This CDR3 has 13 residues. Written as DNA, the CDR3 is TGTGCCAGCAGCGAACGGACAGCCGGCGAGCAGTACTTC. Amino acids: CASSERTAGEQYF. The variable domain in full, completed from reference TRBV2 and TRBJ2-7, reads EPEVTQTPSHQVTQMGQEVILRCVPISNHLYFYWYRQILGQKVEFLVSFYNNEISEKSEIFDDQFSVERPDGSNFTLKIRSTKLEDSAMYFCASSERTAGEQYFGPGTRLTVT.

This clonotype was seen repeatedly, ten times or more. The rearrangement joins TRBV7-9 to TRBJ2-5; possibly TRBD2 for D (6 bases). Germline-derived CDR1 and CDR2 are SEHNR and FQNEAQ (reference sequence). The ends were cut back, 1 base at V and 1 base at J, with 10 bases in the middle. The CDR3 is made up of 15 amino acids. CDR3 nucleotides: TGTGCCAGCAGCTTAGGGGGGGAACTCCAAGAGACCCAGTACTTC. This translates into CASSLGGELQETQYF. The full variable domain, rest sourced from reference TRBV7-9 and TRBJ2-5, is DTGVSQNPRHKITKRGQNVTFRCDPISEHNRLYWYRQTLGQGPEFLTYFQNEAQLEKSRLLSDRFSAERPKGSFSTLEIQRTEQGDSAMYLCASSLGGELQETQYFGPGTRLLVL.

This clonotype was picked up many times. The V call is TRBV7-2, the J call TRBJ2-5, with 10 positions matching TRBD2. Germline loops: CDR1 SGHTA, CDR2 FQGNSA. The V gene end was trimmed by 1 base and the J gene end by 1 base; junction bases not matched to a gene: 6. The CDR3 is 17 residues long. The CDR3 DNA reads as TGTGCCAGCAGCTTAGTCTGGGTAGCGGGAGGCCAAGAGACCCAGTACTTC. Amino acids: CASSLVWVAGGQETQYF.

This clonotype has more than one count but fewer than ten. The rearrangement uses TRBV20-1 and TRBJ2-5; D unclear. This CDR3 is built from 16 residues. Per the germline V gene, CDR1 is DFQATT and CDR2 is SNEGSKA (reference sequence). V dropped 0 bases and J dropped 2 bases, with 16 bases sitting between them. This CDR3 is CSARDYWTRRQETQYF. In nucleotides, the CDR3 is TGCAGTGCTAGAGATTATTGGACCCGCCGGCAAGAGACCCAGTACTTC.

This clonotype was counted many times. V is TRBV12-3 or TRBV12-4 and J is TRBJ2-5; D might be TRBD1 (5 bases). Trimming pared 2 bases from V and 5 bases from J, leaving 6 bases between. The CDR3 runs 12 residues. The CDR3 region has the DNA TGTGCCAGCAGTTTACAGGGTGAGACCCAGTACTTC. It yields the protein CASSLQGETQYF.

A few counts support this clonotype. The genes are TRBV7-3 and TRBJ2-1; D is perhaps TRBD2 (6 bases). Germline CDR1 and CDR2: SGHTA and FQGTGA. This CDR3 spans 16 amino acids. V lost 1 base to trimming and J lost 4 bases, with 14 bases between them. CDR3 region: CASSLRGGKGYNEQFF. The CDR3 region has the DNA TGTGCCAGCAGCTTAAGGGGCGGGAAGGGGTACAATGAGCAGTTCTTC. The entire variable domain, with the rest obtained from reference TRBV7-3 and TRBJ2-1, is as follows: GAGVSQTPSNKVTEKGKYVELRCDPISGHTALYWYRQSLGQGPEFLIYFQGTGAADDSGLPNDRFFAVRPEGSVSTLKIQRTERGDSAVYLCASSLRGGKGYNEQFFGPGTRLTVL.

This clonotype showed up many times. The chain joins TRBV24-1 to TRBJ2-1; the match to TRBD2 covers 8 bases. The CDR3 is 16 residues long. V was clipped by 2 bases and J by 12 bases; unmatched bases: 14. CDR1 is KGHDR, CDR2 SFDVKD, per germline. The CDR3 protein is CATSDSRGLGRGGQFF. The CDR3 DNA is TGTGCCACCAGTGATTCGCGGGGACTAGGTCGTGGCGGGCAGTTCTTC.

This chain joins TRBV20-1 and TRBJ2-5; tentatively, D is TRBD2 (5 bases). The V and J ends lost 0 bases and 2 bases respectively, with 16 bases between them. The CDR3 totals 16 residues. CDR1 DFQATT and CDR2 SNEGSKA come from the germline V gene (reference sequence). The CDR3 DNA sequence: TGCAGTGCTAGAGATTTTCGAACTCGGGGTCAAGAGACCCAGTACTTC. It yields the protein CSARDFRTRGQETQYF.

This clonotype was recorded at least ten times. The chain combines TRBV12-3 or TRBV12-4 with TRBJ1-5; D not resolved. V was clipped by 5 bases and J by 2 bases, with 10 bases between them. The CDR3 runs 14 residues. This CDR3 reads CASSASNGNQPQHF. The CDR3 nucleotides read TGTGCCAGCAGTGCCTCCAATGGCAATCAGCCCCAGCATTTT.

This clonotype was counted at least ten times. The J gene is TRBJ2-1, the V gene TRBV11-2; 14 positions match TRBD2. Germline CDR1 reads SGHAT; CDR2 reads FQNNGV. Trimming took 5 bases from V and 6 from J; bases not matched to a gene: 3. The CDR3 runs to 15 residues. The CDR3 sequence: CASSHGLAGGNEQFF. The CDR3 coding sequence is TGTGCCAGCAGCCACGGACTAGCGGGAGGCAATGAGCAGTTCTTC.

The chain has TRBV12-3 or TRBV12-4 and TRBJ2-7, with a weak D call TRBD2 (6 bases). The CDR3 is made up of 15 amino acids. The V and J ends lost 6 bases and 3 bases respectively, with 18 bases between them. The chain's CDR3 is CASSQDLLAIYEQYF. The CDR3 nucleotides are TGTGCCAGCAGCCAAGATTTACTAGCTATCTACGAGCAGTACTTC.

This rearrangement joins TRBV2 to TRBJ2-3, with TRBD1 matching 12 bases. V dropped 6 bases and J dropped 5; count of bases not matched to a gene: 6. This CDR3 is 15 amino acids long. The germline gives CDR1 SNHLY, CDR2 FYNNEI. DNA of the CDR3: TGTGCCAGCAGCCAGGGGACAGGGGGCGTAGATACGCAGTATTTT. It codes for CASSQGTGGVDTQYF.

Concerning this clonotype: A much larger clone is a single base away; this may be a read error. The rearrangement joins TRBV2 to TRBJ1-1; no definite D call. Germline V gene sequence: CDR1 SNHLY, CDR2 FYNNEI. V was trimmed by 4 bases and J by 8 bases, leaving 11 bases between them. This CDR3 has 12 amino acids. CDR3 residues: CASSVTIIEAFF. CDR3 DNA sequence: TGTGCCAGCAGTGTTACGATCATCGAAGCTTTCTTT.

Ten or more counts support this clonotype. The J gene is TRBJ2-7, the V gene TRBV20-1; weak D call: TRBD2 (6 bases). CDR3 length: 13 residues. Trimming shortened V by 3 bases and J by 4 bases, and 13 bases separated the two germline ends. Germline-derived CDR1 and CDR2 are DFQATT and SNEGSKA (reference sequence). The CDR3 sequence is CSASRDFGYEQYF. The CDR3 nucleotides are TGCAGTGCTAGCCGGGACTTTGGGTACGAGCAGTACTTC.

Concerning this clonotype: This clone may be a read error of a much larger clone one base away. This chain connects TRBV2 to TRBJ2-3; D is tentatively TRBD1 or TRBD2 (5 bases each). Germline lookup yields CDR1 SNHLY and CDR2 FYNNEI. This CDR3 has 13 residues. Trimming stripped 8 bases from V and 2 bases from J, with 11 bases between. Here the CDR3 DNA reads TGTGCCAGCGGCTGGGGGACCACAGATACGCAGTATTTT. Translation gives CASGWGTTDTQYF.

This clonotype was recorded at least ten times. This chain joins TRBV6-1 and TRBJ2-7; D remains ambiguous. The germline gives CDR1 MNHNS, CDR2 SASEGT. V was trimmed by 11 bases and J by 7 bases, leaving 30 bases between them. The CDR3 contains 16 residues. The CDR3 spells CAPPDRSGIPYGEQYF. The CDR3 nucleotides are TGTGCCCCCCCCGATAGATCAGGCATACCCTACGGAGAGCAGTACTTC.

There are a few counts of this clonotype. The V gene is TRBV6-2 or TRBV6-3, the J gene TRBJ2-7; D could derive from TRBD1 or TRBD2 (5 bases each). Trimming took 8 bases from V and 4 from J, leaving 12 bases between them. The CDR3 totals 12 residues. The V gene's germline CDR1 is MNHEY and CDR2 SVGEGT. The chain's CDR3 is CASGETDYEQYF. The CDR3 coding sequence is TGTGCCAGCGGGGAGACAGATTACGAGCAGTACTTC.

Only a few counts were recorded for this clonotype. This chain uses TRBV19 with TRBJ2-2; D remains ambiguous. CDR1 and CDR2 from the germline V gene are LNHDA and SQIVND (reference sequence). The ends were cut back, 5 bases at V and 1 base at J, with 5 bases in the middle. This CDR3 comprises 13 residues. CDR3 residues: CASSYGNTGELFF. The CDR3 DNA reads as TGTGCCAGTAGTTACGGGAACACCGGGGAGCTGTTTTTT.